A single sample is the source of the 10 T cell receptor beta chains below, sequenced in a study of human T cells and chemical hapten exposure. MiXCR was run by TCRdb on the RACE reads, yielding one entry per CDR3 protein. The sample holds around 33,000 distinct CDR3 sequences, 12% seen once. Specified time point: pre-sensitization, week 0. Treatment meaning: therapeutic diphenylcyclopropenone sensitization with weekly scalp DPC. Whole blood that had not been fractionated was the source of extracted total RNA. This material consisted of whole blood, taken in connection with sensitization to the hapten diphenylcyclopropenone (DPC). These receptors all stem from a woman aged 40 to 50 with alopecia areata. Some clones in this sample may be carry-over from other donors' samples.

This clonotype was detected ten times or more. The chain has TRBV11-2 and TRBJ1-1; D may be TRBD1 (6 bases). From germline, CDR1 is SGHAT and CDR2 FQNNGV. CDR3 length equals 21 residues. The ends were cut back, 5 bases at V and 1 base at J, with 32 bases in the middle. The CDR3, as DNA: TGTGCCAGCAGCCGTACGCCCACGATTAGCGGAGGGGGACACCCGAACACTGAAGCTTTCTTT. Protein: CASSRTPTISGGGHPNTEAFF.

The chain employs TRBV28 and TRBJ1-2, with TRBD1 identical over 8 bases. The CDR3 is 14 residues long. J was trimmed by 7 bases and V by 2 bases; bases with no gene match: 6. Germline CDR1 MDHEN, CDR2 SYDVKM. The CDR3, as DNA: TGTGCCAGCAGTTTACCCCCAGGGGGCTTTGGCTACACCTTC. Residues: CASSLPPGGFGYTF.

This clonotype was picked up a small number of times. The rearrangement links TRBV3-1 to TRBJ1-6, with TRBD1 as a possible D gene (5 bases). V was trimmed by 7 bases and J by 9 bases, leaving 16 bases between them. The length of the CDR3 is 14 residues. Germline V CDR1 and CDR2: LGHDT, YNNKEL (reference sequence). The CDR3 sequence is CASKGGTGPSPLHF. The CDR3 DNA sequence: TGTGCCAGCAAAGGAGGTACAGGACCTTCACCCCTCCACTTT.

This clonotype appeared many times. The rearrangement uses TRBV2 and TRBJ2-6, with 8 bases fitting TRBD1. V dropped 6 bases and J dropped 0; count of bases not matched to a gene: 7. CDR1 is SNHLY, CDR2 FYNNEI, per germline. The CDR3 contains 17 residues. The DNA of the CDR3 is TGTGCCAGCAGAGGGACAGGCTACCTCTCTGGGGCCAACGTCCTGACTTTC. Residues: CASRGTGYLSGANVLTF.

Ten or more counts support this clonotype. The genes are TRBV7-6 and TRBJ1-1; possibly TRBD1 for D (5 bases). V gave up 3 bases and J gave up 3 bases, with 8 bases separating them. From germline, CDR1 is SGHVS and CDR2 FNYEAQ. This CDR3 spans 13 amino acids. As DNA, the CDR3 is TGTGCCAGCAGCTTGGCGGGGGACACTGAAGCTTTCTTT. Its translation: CASSLAGDTEAFF.

This clonotype was recorded many times. J is TRBJ2-1 and V is TRBV20-1; 11 bases are shared with TRBD2. Germline CDR1 and CDR2: DFQATT and SNEGSKA (reference sequence). The V and J ends lost 5 bases and 6 bases, in that order; junction bases with no gene match: 3. This CDR3 comprises 13 residues. The CDR3 spells CSAFSGRGNEQFF. CDR3 DNA: TGCAGTGCTTTTAGCGGGAGGGGCAATGAGCAGTTCTTC.

Many counts were recorded for this clonotype. The genes are TRBV4-3 and TRBJ2-7; TRBD2 is a possible D gene (5 bases). V was pared by 0 bases and J by 6 bases, with 12 bases between. This CDR3 is built from 14 residues. Germline V gene sequence: CDR1 LGHNA, CDR2 YSLEER. CDR3 region: CASSQDWRKGEQYF. CDR3 bases: TGCGCCAGCAGCCAAGACTGGAGGAAGGGCGAGCAGTACTTC.

In its sample, this clonotype was seen many times. The V call is TRBV6-6, the J call TRBJ2-6, with a possible D match to TRBD1 (5 bases). Trimming pared 2 bases from V and 0 bases from J, leaving 8 bases between. The length of the CDR3 is 16 residues. Germline CDR1 and CDR2: MNHNY and SVGAGI (reference sequence). CDR3 DNA: TGTGCCAGCAGTTACCCCACAGGCTCTGGGGCCAACGTCCTGACTTTC. It codes for CASSYPTGSGANVLTF.

The chain couples TRBV7-2 to TRBJ2-3; no clear D. The V end was cut by 4 bases, the J end by 1 base, with 15 bases between. The V gene's germline CDR1 is SGHTA and CDR2 FQGNSA. The CDR3 runs to 16 residues. CDR3 residues: CASSSQTVLGTDTQYF. CDR3 in DNA: TGTGCCAGCAGCTCCCAAACAGTTCTTGGCACAGATACGCAGTATTTT.

Only a few counts were recorded for this clonotype. The chain combines TRBV12-3 or TRBV12-4 with TRBJ1-1; D might be TRBD1 (5 bases). The V end was cut by 3 bases, the J end by 1 base, with 12 bases between. This CDR3 has 15 amino acids. CDR3 region: CASSLGPTGNTEAFF. The CDR3 bases are TGTGCCAGCAGTTTGGGCCCCACAGGGAACACTGAAGCTTTCTTT.